This TCR beta chain was sequenced during a study of human T cells and chemical hapten exposure. Overall study results and limits: Significantly more large CDR3 similarity clusters arose among expanded TCRs than among controls.

The CDR3 loop spans 15 amino acids. Losses at the gene ends were 3 bases for V and 6 bases for J; bases not matched to a gene: 5. Described time point: patch test 2, 6 weeks after DPC sensitization. As for treatment: therapeutic diphenylcyclopropenone sensitization with weekly scalp DPC. RNA extraction used unfractionated whole blood as the source of total RNA. Many counts were recorded for this clonotype. Antigen unknown. Individual cDNA molecules in this library carried unique molecular identifiers. A single record per CDR3 protein comes from TCRdb applying MiXCR to the RACE reads. The profile shows approximately 75,000 distinct CDR3 sequences, roughly 8.5% of them singletons.

The chain joins TRBV12-3 or TRBV12-4 to TRBJ2-3; TRBD2 matches 11 bases. The sequence came from a woman in her forties or fifties with alopecia areata. Some clones in this sample may be carry-over from other donors' samples. Material: whole blood, obtained in connection with sensitization to the hapten diphenylcyclopropenone (DPC). The DNA of the CDR3 is TGTGCCAGCAGTTTTAGCGGGAGGGCCTATGATACGCAGTATTTT. Translating gives CASSFSGRAYDTQYF.